Here is one TCR beta chain with its context. Its target is unknown. TCRdb reprocessed the 5' RACE reads via MiXCR and lists one record per CDR3 protein. The sample has approximately 630,000 distinct CDR3 sequences, 7.1% seen once. The sample comes from a study of identical twins. Germline loops: CDR1 SGHRS, CDR2 YFSETQ. V gave up 1 base and J gave up 4 bases, with 12 bases separating them. The CDR3 sequence is 16 residues long. Overall study findings and caveats: Zero-insertion findings could be partly confounded by invariant cells (MAIT and iNKT cells).

The sample also formed part of further work on yellow fever vaccine responses in identical twins. That work states: Reported findings indicate that twins' vaccine T cell responses seemed partially convergent, partially personalized.

This sequence was found in a woman aged 18 to 35 in good health. V usage is TRBV5-1 and J usage is TRBJ1-6; maybe TRBD1 (6 bases). The sequenced material came from PBMCs. CDR3 protein: CASSLSGQRYNSPLHF. DNA for the CDR3: TGCGCCAGCAGCTTGTCAGGACAGCGGTATAATTCACCCCTCCACTTT.